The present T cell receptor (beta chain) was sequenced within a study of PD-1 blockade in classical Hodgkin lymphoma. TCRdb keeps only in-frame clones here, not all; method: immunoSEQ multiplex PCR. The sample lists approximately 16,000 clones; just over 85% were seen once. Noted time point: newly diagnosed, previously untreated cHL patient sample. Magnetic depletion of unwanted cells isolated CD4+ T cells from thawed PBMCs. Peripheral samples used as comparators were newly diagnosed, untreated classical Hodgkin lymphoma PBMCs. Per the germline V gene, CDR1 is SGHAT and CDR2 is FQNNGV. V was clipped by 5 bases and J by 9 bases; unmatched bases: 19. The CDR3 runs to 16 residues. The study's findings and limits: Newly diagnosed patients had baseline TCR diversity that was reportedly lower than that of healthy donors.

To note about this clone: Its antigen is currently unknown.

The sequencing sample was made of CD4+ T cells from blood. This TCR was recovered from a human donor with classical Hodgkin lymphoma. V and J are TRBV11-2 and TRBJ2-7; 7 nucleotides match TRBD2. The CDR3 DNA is TGTGCCAGCAGCCCGACTCTTGGACTAGTAAAGAGTGTGCAGTACTTC. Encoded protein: CASSPTLGLVKSVQYF. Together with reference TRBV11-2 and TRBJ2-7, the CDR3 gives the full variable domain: EAGVAQSPRYKIIEKRQSVAFWCNPISGHATLYWYQQILGQGPKLLIQFQNNGVVDDSQLPKDRFSAERLKGVDSTLKIQPAKLEDSAVYLCASSPTLGLVKSVQYFGPGTRLTVT.